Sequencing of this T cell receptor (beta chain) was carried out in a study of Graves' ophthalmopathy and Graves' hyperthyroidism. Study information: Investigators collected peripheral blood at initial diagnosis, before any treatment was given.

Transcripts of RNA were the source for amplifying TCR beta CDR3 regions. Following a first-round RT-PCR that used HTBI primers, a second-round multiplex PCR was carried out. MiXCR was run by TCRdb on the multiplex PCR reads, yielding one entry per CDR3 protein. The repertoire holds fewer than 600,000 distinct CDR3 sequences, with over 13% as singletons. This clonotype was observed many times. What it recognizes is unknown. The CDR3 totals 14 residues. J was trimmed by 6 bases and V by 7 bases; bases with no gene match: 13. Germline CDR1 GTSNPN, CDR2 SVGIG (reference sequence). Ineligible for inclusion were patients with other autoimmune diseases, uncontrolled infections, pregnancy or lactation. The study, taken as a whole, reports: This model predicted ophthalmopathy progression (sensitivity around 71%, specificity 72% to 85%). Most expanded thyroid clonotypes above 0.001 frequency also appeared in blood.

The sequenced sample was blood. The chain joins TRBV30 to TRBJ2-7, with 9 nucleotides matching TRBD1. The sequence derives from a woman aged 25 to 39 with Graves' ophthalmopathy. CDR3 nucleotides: TGTGCCTCCCAGGGACAGGGCGGGGTTGGCGAGCAGTACTTC. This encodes CASQGQGGVGEQYF.